The 5 T cell receptor beta chains below come from one sample, sequenced in a study of vaccination effects on CD4 cells after COVID-19. Using immunoSEQ multiplex PCR, the repertoire was profiled, and TCRdb retains in-frame clones only, with some absent. The sample lists under 65,000 clones, 75% to 90% seen once, with 2% to 3% in the top ten. Their antigens are not known. Before any sequencing was done, the ViraFEST assay used viral peptide pools to expand antigen-specific CD4+ T cells. Having been cultured for 9 to 11 days, the cells underwent CD4+ T cell isolation. The material sequenced was CD4+ T cells from PBMCs cultured with HCoV-229E spike peptides, taken before COVID-19 vaccination. All receptors come from a human donor who received a COVID-19 vaccine.

This sequence joins TRBV9 and TRBJ2-1; no firm D call. Germline V lookup: CDR1 SGDLS, CDR2 YYNGEE. With 3 bases removed from V and 8 bases from J, the gap between germline ends came to 12 bases. The CDR3 contains 13 residues. CDR3 nucleotide sequence: TGTGCCAGCAGCGCTTCTTACGGCGATGAGCAGTTCTTC. It yields the protein CASSASYGDEQFF.

This chain connects TRBV7-2 to TRBJ1-6; TRBD1 aligns across 10 bases. This CDR3 comprises 16 residues. V shed 5 bases, J shed 9 bases, and the junction held 10 bases outside the gene matches. Germline values: CDR1 SGHTA, CDR2 FQGNSA. DNA of the CDR3: TGTGCCAGCAGCCTATACGGACAGGGGGGGCTTTCACCCCTCCACTTT. Amino acids: CASSLYGQGGLSPLHF.

The V and J genes are TRBV7-9 and TRBJ2-3; the D is unclear. Germline loops: CDR1 SEHNR, CDR2 FQNEAQ (reference sequence). The CDR3 covers 12 residues. Deletions cut 3 bases from V and 2 bases from J, with 3 bases between. For the CDR3, the DNA is TGTGCCAGCAGCTTGTCCACAGATACGCAGTATTTT. Its protein product is CASSLSTDTQYF.

The chain couples TRBV4-1 to TRBJ1-1; 8 nucleotides align to TRBD1. CDR1 MGHRA and CDR2 YSYEKL come from the germline V gene. After removal of 4 bases from V and 0 bases from J, the junction contained 19 bases not matched to a gene. The CDR3 is made up of 20 amino acids. CDR3 loop: CASSRYYPQGAGFMNTEAFF. In DNA form, the CDR3 reads TGCGCCAGCAGCCGATACTACCCGCAGGGGGCGGGATTCATGAACACTGAAGCTTTCTTT.

This clone was picked up a small number of times. The chain uses TRBV7-7 and TRBJ2-3; D not resolved. This CDR3 has 14 amino acids. The V end lost 1 base, the J end lost 1 base, and 6 bases lay between the germline ends. Germline V lookup: CDR1 SSHAT, CDR2 FNYEAQ (reference sequence). CDR3 residues: CASSLGIGTDTQYF. CDR3 nucleotide sequence: TGTGCCAGCAGCTTAGGTATTGGCACAGATACGCAGTATTTT.